The subject of this entry is one TCR beta chain. The sample originates from a study of tumor T cells in aggressive B-cell lymphoma. CDR1 SGHRS and CDR2 YFSETQ come from the germline V gene. CDR3 length: 15 residues. J lost 1 base, V lost 4 bases, and 7 bases had no gene match. This table comes from immunoSEQ multiplex PCR, and its TCRdb copy is limited to in-frame clones, with some not included. The sample holds about 7,900 clones, approximately 82% seen once. Sequencing used tumor tissue. The chain joins TRBV5-1 to TRBJ1-1, with TRBD1 matching 7 bases. The receptor was derived from an adult with diffuse large B cell lymphoma. CDR3 in amino acids: CASSQQWTGNTEAFF. DNA for the CDR3: TGCGCCAGCAGCCAACAATGGACAGGGAACACTGAAGCTTTCTTT.